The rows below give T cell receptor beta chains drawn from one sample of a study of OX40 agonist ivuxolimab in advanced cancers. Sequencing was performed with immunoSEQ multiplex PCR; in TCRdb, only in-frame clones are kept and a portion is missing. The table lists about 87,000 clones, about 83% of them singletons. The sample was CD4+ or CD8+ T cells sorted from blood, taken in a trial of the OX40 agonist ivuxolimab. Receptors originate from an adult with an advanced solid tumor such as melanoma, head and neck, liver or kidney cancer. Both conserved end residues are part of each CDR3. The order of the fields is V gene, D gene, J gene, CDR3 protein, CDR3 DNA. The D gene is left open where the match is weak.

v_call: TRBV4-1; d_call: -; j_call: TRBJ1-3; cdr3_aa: CASSQDAESQWGLYF; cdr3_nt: TGCGCCAGCAGCCAAGACGCGGAATCACAGTGGGGACTATATTTT
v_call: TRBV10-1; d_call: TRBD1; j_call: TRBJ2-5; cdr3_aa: CASSRQGSGETQYF; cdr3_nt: TGCGCCAGCAGTCGACAGGGTTCGGGGGAGACCCAGTACTTC
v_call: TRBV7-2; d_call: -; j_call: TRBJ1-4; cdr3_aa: CASSPLPGEKLFF; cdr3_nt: TGTGCCAGCAGCCCCCTCCCGGGGGAAAAACTGTTTTTT
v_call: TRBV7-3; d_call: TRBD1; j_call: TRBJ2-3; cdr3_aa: CASSLIGQGTDTQYF; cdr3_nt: TGTGCCAGCAGCTTAATCGGACAGGGAACAGATACGCAGTATTTT
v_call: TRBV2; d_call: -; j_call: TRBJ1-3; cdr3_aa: CASTGGAAGSGNTIYF; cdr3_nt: TGTGCCAGCACCGGGGGGGCAGCAGGCTCTGGAAACACCATATATTTT
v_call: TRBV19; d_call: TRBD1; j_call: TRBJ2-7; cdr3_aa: CASSFGQGSYEQYF; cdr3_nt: TGTGCCAGTAGTTTCGGACAGGGTTCCTACGAGCAGTACTTC
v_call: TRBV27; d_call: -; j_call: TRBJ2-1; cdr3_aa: CASSHLAAEGGEQFF; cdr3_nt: TGTGCCAGCAGTCACCTAGCGGCCGAGGGGGGTGAGCAGTTCTTC
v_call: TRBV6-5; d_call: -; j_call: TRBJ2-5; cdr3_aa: CASSYSGVRETQYF; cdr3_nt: TGTGCCAGCAGTTACTCGGGGGTTCGAGAGACCCAGTACTTC
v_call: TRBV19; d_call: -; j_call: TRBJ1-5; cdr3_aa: CASSIEQGQPQHF; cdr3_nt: TGTGCCAGTAGTATAGAACAGGGTCAGCCCCAGCATTTT
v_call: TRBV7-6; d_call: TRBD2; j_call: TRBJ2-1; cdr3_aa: CASSLAGGTYNEQFF; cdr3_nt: TGTGCCAGCAGCCTAGCGGGGGGGACCTACAATGAGCAGTTCTTC
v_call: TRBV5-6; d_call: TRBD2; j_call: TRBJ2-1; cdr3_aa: CASSFLSGSYNEQFF; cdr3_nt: TGTGCCAGCAGCTTCCTTAGCGGGTCCTACAATGAGCAGTTCTTC
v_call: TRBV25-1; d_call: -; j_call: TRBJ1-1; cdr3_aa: CASLGGAWNTEAFF; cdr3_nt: TGTGCCAGCCTTGGGGGGGCGTGGAACACTGAAGCTTTCTTT
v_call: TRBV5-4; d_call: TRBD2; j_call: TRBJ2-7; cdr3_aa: CASSLVLASGNEQYF; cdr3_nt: TGTGCCAGCAGCTTGGTTTTAGCTAGCGGAAACGAGCAGTACTTC
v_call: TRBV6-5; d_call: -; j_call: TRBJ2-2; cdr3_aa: CASSYRQANTGELFF; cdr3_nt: TGTGCCAGCAGTTACAGGCAAGCAAACACCGGGGAGCTGTTTTTT
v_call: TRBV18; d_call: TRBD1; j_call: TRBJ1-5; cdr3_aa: CASSLGQYQPQHF; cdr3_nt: TGTGCCAGCTCACTGGGACAGTATCAGCCCCAGCATTTT
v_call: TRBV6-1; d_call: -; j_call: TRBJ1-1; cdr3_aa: CASSEDGGLKAFF; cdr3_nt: TGTGCCAGCAGTGAAGACGGGGGACTCAAAGCTTTCTTT
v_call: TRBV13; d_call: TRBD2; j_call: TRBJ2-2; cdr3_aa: CASSPGTSPNTGELFF; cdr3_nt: TGTGCCAGCAGCCCAGGGACTAGCCCAAACACCGGGGAGCTGTTTTTT
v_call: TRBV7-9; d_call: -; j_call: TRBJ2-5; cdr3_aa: CASSRRTGFETQYF; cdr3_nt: TGTGCCAGCAGCCGTAGAACAGGGTTCGAGACCCAGTACTTC
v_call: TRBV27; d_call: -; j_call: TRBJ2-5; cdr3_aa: CASSPLVLGETQYF; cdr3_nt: TGTGCCAGCAGTCCCTTGGTCCTTGGGGAGACCCAGTACTTC
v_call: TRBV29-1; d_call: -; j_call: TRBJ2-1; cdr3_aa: CSVEGVEEGVYNEQFF; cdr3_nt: TGCAGCGTTGAGGGGGTCGAGGAAGGGGTTTACAATGAGCAGTTCTTC
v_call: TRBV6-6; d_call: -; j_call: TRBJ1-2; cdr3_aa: CASSYLIYGNGYTF; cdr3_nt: TGTGCCAGCAGTTACCTAATTTATGGGAACGGCTACACCTTC
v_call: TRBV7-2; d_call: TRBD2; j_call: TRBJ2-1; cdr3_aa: CASSPRAGGYNEQFF; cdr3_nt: TGTGCCAGCAGCCCCCGGGCGGGGGGATACAATGAGCAGTTCTTC